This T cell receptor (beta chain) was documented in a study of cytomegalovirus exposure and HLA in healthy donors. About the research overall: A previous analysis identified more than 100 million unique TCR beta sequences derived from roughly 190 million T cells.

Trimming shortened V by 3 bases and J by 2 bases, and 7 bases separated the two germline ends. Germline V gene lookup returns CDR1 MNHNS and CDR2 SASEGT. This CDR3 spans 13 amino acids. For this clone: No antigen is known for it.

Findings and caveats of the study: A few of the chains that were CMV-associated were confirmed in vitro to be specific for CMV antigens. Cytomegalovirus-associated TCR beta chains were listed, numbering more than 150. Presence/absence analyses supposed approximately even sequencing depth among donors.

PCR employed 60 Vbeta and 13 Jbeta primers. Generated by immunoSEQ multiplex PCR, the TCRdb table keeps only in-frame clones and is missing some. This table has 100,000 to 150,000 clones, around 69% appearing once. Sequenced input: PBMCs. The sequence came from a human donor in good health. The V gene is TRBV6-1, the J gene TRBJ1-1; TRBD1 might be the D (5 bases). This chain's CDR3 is CASSETDNTEAFF. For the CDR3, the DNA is TGTGCCAGCAGTGAGACAGATAACACTGAAGCTTTCTTT.